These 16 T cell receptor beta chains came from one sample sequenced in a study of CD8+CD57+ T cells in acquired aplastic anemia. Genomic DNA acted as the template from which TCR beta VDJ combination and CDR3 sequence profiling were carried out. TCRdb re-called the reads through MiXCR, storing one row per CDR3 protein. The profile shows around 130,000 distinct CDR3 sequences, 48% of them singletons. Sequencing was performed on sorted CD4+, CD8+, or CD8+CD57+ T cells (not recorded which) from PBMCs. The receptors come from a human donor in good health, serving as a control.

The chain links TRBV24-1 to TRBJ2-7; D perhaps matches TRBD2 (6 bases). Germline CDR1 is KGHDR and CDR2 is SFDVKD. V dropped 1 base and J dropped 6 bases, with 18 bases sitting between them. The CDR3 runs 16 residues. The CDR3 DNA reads TGTGCCACCAGTGATTTTTCTAGCGCGACTCCGGGCGAGCAGTACTTC. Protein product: CATSDFSSATPGEQYF.

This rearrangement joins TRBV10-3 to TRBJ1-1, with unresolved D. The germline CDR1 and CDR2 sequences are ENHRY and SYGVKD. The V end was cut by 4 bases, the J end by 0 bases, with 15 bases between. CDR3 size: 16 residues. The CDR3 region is CAISVDAPQLNTEAFF. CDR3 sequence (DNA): TGTGCCATCAGTGTAGATGCACCCCAACTGAACACTGAAGCTTTCTTT.

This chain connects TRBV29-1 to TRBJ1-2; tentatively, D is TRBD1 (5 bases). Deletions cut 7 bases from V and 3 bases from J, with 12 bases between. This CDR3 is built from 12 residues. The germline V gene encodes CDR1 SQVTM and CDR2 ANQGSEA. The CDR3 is CSAFDSYYGYTF. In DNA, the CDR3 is TGCAGCGCCTTCGACAGCTACTATGGCTACACCTTC.

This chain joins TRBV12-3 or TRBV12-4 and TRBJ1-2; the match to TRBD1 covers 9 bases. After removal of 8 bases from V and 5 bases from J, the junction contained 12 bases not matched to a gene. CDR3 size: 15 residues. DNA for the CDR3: TGTGCCAGCTCCCGGGACAGGGTGTTATCTTATGGCTACACCTTC. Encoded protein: CASSRDRVLSYGYTF.

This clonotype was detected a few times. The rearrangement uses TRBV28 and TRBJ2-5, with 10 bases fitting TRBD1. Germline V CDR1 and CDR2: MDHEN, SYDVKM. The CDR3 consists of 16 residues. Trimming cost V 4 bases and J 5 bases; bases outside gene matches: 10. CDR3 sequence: CASSSPLTGGGETQYF. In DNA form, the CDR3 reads TGTGCCAGCAGTTCCCCACTGACAGGGGGCGGGGAGACCCAGTACTTC.

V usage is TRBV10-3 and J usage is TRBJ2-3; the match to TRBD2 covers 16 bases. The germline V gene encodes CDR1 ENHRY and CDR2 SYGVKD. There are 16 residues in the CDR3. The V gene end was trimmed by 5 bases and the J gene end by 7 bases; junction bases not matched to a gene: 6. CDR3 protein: CAISSGTSGGAYTQYF. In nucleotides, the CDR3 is TGTGCCATCAGTTCCGGGACTAGCGGGGGGGCATATACGCAGTATTTT.

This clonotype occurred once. Written as DNA, the CDR3 is TGCAGTGCTAGAGATGGAGGGCCTGGGGCGAACTATGGCTACACCTTC. It is translated as CSARDGGPGANYGYTF. The rearrangement uses TRBV20-1 and TRBJ1-2, with D perhaps TRBD1 (5 bases). Germline V gives CDR1 DFQATT, CDR2 SNEGSKA (reference sequence). The CDR3 has 16 residues. V lost 0 bases, J lost 2 bases, and 16 bases lay in between.

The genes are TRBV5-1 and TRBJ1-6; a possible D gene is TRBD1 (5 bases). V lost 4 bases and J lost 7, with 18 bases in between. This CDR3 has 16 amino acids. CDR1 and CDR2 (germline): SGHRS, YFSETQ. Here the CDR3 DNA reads TGCGCCAGCAGCCCGGGGGAGGGACGGGAAAATTCACCCCTCCACTTT. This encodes CASSPGEGRENSPLHF.

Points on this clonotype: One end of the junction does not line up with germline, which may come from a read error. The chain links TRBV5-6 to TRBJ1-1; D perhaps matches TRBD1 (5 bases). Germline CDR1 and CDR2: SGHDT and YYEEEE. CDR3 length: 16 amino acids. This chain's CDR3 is CASSPGGVLMKTEAFF. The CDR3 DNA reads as TGTGCCAGCAGCCCCGGGGGGGTGTTGATGAAGACTGAAGCTTTCTTT. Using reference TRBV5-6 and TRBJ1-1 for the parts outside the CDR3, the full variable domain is DAGVTQSPTHLIKTRGQQVTLRCSPKSGHDTVSWYQQALGQGPQFIFQYYEEEERQRGNFPDRFSGHQFPNYSSELNVNALLLGDSALYLCASSPGGVLMKTEAFFGQGTRLTVV.

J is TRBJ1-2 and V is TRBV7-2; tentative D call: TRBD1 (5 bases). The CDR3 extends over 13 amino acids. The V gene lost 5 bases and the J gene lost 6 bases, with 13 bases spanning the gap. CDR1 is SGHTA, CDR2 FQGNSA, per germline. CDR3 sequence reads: CASSLVGGDGYTF. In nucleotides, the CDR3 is TGTGCCAGCAGCCTCGTTGGAGGGGATGGCTACACCTTC.

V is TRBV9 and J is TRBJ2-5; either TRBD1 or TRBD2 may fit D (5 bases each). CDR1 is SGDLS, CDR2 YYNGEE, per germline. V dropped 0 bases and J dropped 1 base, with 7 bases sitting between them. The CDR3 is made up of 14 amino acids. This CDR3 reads CASSVGGTQETQYF. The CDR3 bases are TGTGCCAGCAGCGTAGGAGGGACCCAAGAGACCCAGTACTTC.

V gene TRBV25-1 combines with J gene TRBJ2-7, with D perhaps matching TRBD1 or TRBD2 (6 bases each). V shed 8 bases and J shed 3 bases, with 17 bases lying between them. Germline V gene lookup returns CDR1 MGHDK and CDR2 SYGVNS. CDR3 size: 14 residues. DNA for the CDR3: TGTGCCAGCTCGGAGGGGGGACCTCTCTACGAGCAGTACTTC. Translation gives CASSEGGPLYEQYF.

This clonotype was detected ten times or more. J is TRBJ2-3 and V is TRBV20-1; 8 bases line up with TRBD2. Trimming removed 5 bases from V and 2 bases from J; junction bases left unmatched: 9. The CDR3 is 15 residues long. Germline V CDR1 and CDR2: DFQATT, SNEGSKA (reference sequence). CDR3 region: CSAHVGTRFTDTQYF. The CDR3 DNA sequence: TGCAGTGCTCATGTCGGGACTAGATTCACAGATACGCAGTATTTT.

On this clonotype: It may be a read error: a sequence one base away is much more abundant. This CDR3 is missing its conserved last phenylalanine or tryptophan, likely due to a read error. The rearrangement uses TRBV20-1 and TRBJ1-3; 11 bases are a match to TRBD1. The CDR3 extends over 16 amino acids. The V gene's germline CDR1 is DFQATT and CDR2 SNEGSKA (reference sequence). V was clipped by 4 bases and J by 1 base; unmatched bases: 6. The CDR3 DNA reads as TGCAGTGCTAATTCCGGGACAGGGGGTTCTGGAAACACCATATATCTT. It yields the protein CSANSGTGGSGNTIYL.

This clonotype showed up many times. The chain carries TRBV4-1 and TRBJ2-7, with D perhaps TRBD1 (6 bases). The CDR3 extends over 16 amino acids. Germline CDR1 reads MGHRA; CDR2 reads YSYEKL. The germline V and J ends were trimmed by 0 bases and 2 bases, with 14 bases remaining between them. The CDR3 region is CASSQERAGATYEQYF. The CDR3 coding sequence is TGCGCCAGCAGCCAAGAACGGGCAGGGGCCACCTACGAGCAGTACTTC.

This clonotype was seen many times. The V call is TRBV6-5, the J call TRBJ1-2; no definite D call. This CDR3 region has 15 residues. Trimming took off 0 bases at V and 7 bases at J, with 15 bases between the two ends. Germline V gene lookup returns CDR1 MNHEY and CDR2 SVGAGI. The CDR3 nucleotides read TGTGCCAGCAGTTACTCGGGGTTCACAGTATTTGGCTACACCTTC. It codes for CASSYSGFTVFGYTF.